Listed here are 6 T cell receptor beta chains from one sample, sequenced in a study of T cell responses to AZD1222 COVID-19 vaccine. TCRdb keeps only in-frame clones here, not all; method: immunoSEQ multiplex PCR. The table has 130,000 or so clones, 85% to 90% seen once; the top ten hold 3.1%. The sample was peripheral blood, taken on day 0 of AZD1222 vaccination. Receptors were obtained from an adult in good health.

The chain carries TRBV9 and TRBJ2-3; a possible D gene is TRBD1 (5 bases). V lost 1 base and J lost 1, with 16 bases in between. CDR1 is SGDLS, CDR2 YYNGEE, per germline. There are 17 residues in the CDR3. The CDR3 protein is CASSVSGLGPGTDTQYF. The CDR3 bases are TGTGCCAGCAGCGTATCCGGGTTGGGGCCCGGCACAGATACGCAGTATTTT.

The CDR3 DNA follows: TGTGCCAGCAGTTACTCGCCGGGGCAAACCGGGGAGCTGTTTTTT. Its protein is CASSYSPGQTGELFF. The gene calls are TRBV6-5 and TRBJ2-2, with D perhaps matching TRBD1 or TRBD2 (5 bases each). CDR3 length equals 15 residues. Trimming shortened V by 0 bases and J by 5 bases, and 10 bases separated the two germline ends. The germline CDR1 and CDR2 sequences are MNHEY and SVGAGI.

The gene calls are TRBV30 and TRBJ2-7; the D call may be TRBD1 or TRBD2 (5 bases each). This CDR3 is built from 11 residues. Germline CDR1 is GTSNPN and CDR2 is SVGIG (reference sequence). V was clipped by 1 base and J by 9 bases, with 10 bases between them. The CDR3 loop is CAWSGGYGQYF. The CDR3 DNA sequence: TGTGCCTGGAGTGGGGGGTATGGGCAGTACTTC.

The chain has TRBV30 and TRBJ2-7; 7 positions agree with TRBD1. The germline V gene encodes CDR1 GTSNPN and CDR2 SVGIG (reference sequence). This CDR3 region has 12 residues. For the CDR3, the DNA is TGTGCGTCGGACAGGAACGCCTACGAGCAGTACTTC. Encoded protein: CASDRNAYEQYF.

This clone appeared a few times. In nucleotides, the CDR3 is TGTGCCAGCAGCCCTCACGGCTACTCAGGCGGGGAGCTGTTTTTT. Translation: CASSPHGYSGGELFF. The chain employs TRBV9 and TRBJ2-2; D not resolved. The germline CDR1 and CDR2 sequences are SGDLS and YYNGEE. Trimming removed 4 bases at V and 7 bases at J, with 17 bases between. The CDR3 covers 15 residues.

The chain carries TRBV10-3 and TRBJ2-1, with D tentatively TRBD1 (6 bases). The CDR3 has 14 amino acids. CDR1 is ENHRY and CDR2 is SYGVKD in the germline V gene. V gave up 0 bases and J gave up 9 bases, with 12 bases separating them. The CDR3 nucleotides read TGTGCCATCAGTGAGTCTAATGGGGGCTCTGAGCAGTTCTTC. It specifies CAISESNGGSEQFF.